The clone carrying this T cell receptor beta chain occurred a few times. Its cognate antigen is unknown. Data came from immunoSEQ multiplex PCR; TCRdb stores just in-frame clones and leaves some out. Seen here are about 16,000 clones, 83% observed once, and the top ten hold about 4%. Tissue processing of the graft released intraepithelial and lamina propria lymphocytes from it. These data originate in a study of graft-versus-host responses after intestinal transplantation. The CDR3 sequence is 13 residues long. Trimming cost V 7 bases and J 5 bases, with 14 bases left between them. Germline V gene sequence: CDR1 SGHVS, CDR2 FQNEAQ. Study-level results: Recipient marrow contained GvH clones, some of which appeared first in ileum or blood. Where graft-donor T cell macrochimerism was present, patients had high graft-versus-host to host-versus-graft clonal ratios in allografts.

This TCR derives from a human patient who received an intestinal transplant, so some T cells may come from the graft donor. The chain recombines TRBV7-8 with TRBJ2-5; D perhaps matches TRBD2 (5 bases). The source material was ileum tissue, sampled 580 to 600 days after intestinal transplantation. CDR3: CASIPGDAETQYF. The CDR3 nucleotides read TGTGCCAGCATCCCCGGGGATGCGGAGACCCAGTACTTC.